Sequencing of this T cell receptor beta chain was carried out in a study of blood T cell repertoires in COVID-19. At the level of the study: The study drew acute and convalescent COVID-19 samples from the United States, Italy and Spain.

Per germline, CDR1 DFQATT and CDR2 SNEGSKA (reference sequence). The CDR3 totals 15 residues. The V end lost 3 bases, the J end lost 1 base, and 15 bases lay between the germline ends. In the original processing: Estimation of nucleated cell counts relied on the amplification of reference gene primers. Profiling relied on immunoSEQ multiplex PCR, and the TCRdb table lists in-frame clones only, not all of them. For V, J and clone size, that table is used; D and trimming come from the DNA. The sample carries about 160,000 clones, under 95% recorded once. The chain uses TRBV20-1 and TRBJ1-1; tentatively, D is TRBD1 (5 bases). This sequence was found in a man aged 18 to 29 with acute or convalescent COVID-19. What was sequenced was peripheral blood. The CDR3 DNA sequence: TGCAGTGCTAGTGAGATGGGGCAGGGGAACACTGAAGCTTTCTTT. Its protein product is CSASEMGQGNTEAFF.